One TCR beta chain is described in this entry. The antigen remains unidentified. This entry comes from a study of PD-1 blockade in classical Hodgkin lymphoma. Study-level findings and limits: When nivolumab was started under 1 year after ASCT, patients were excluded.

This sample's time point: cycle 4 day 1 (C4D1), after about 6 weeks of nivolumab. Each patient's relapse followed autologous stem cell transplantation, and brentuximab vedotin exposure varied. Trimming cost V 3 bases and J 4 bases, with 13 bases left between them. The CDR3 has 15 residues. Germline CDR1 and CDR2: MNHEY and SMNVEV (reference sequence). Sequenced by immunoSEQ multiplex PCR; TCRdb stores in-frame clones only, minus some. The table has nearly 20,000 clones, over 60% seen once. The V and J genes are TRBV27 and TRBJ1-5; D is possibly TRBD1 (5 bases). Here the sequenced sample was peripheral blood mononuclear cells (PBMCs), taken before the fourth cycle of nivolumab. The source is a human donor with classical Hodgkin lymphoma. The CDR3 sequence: CASSLAASGNQPQHF. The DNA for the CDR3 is TGTGCCAGCAGTTTGGCGGCGTCAGGGAATCAGCCCCAGCATTTT.